This T cell receptor beta chain was sequenced during a study of blood T cell repertoires in COVID-19. Germline CDR1 and CDR2: MNHEY and SMNVEV (reference sequence). The V end was cut by 7 bases, the J end by 0 bases, with 19 bases between. The CDR3 length is 17 residues. The method was immunoSEQ multiplex PCR; TCRdb's version includes in-frame clones alone and lacks a portion of them. The sample records about 110,000 clones, about 80% being singletons. The specimen was peripheral blood. This rearrangement joins TRBV27 to TRBJ1-5; TRBD1 might be the D (6 bases). This sequence originates from a woman aged 70 to 79 with acute or convalescent COVID-19. CDR3 coding DNA: TGTGCCAGCACTCTTTGGGGGGGGGCATTTAGCAATCAGCCCCAGCATTTT. Its protein product is CASTLWGGAFSNQPQHF.